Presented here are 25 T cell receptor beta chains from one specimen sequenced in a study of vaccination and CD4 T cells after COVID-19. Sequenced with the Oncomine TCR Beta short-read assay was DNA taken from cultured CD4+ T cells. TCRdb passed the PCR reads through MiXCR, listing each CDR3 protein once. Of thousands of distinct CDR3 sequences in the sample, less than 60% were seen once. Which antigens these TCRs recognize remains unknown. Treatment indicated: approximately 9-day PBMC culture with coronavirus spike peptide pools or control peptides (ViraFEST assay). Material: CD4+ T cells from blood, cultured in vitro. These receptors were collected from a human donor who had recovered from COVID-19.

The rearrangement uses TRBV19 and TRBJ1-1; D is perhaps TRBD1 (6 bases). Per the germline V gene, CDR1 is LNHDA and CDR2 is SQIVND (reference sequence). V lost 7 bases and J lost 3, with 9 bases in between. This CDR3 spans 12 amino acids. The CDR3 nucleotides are TGTGCCAGTAAAACAGGGTACACTGAAGCTTTCTTT. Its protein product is CASKTGYTEAFF. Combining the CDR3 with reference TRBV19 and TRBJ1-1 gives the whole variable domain DGGITQSPKYLFRKEGQNVTLSCEQNLNHDAMYWYRQDPGQGLRLIYYSQIVNDFQKGDIAEGYSVSREKKESFPLTVTSAQKNPTAFYLCASKTGYTEAFFGQGTRLTVV.

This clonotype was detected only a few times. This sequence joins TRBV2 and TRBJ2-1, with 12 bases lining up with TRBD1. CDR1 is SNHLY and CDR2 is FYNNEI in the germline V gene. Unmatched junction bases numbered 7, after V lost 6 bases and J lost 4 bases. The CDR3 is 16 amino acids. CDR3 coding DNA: TGTGCCAGCAGGGATGGGACAGGGGGCGCGTACAATGAGCAGTTCTTC. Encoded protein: CASRDGTGGAYNEQFF.

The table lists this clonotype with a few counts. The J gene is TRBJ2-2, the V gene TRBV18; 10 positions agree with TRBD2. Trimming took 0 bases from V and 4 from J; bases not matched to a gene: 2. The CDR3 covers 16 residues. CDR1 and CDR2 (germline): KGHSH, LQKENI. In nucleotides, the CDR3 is TGTGCCAGCTCACCACCTCTAGCGGGGGTCACCGGGGAGCTGTTTTTT. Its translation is CASSPPLAGVTGELFF.

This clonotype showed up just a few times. DNA for the CDR3: TGTGCCAGTAGTATCCACAAGGAAAAGGGATTGAACTATGGCTACACCTTC. This encodes CASSIHKEKGLNYGYTF. This chain uses TRBV19 with TRBJ1-2; D is unclear. Trimming took 3 bases from V and 2 from J, leaving 19 bases between them. Germline CDR1 reads LNHDA; CDR2 reads SQIVND (reference sequence). This CDR3 contains 17 residues.

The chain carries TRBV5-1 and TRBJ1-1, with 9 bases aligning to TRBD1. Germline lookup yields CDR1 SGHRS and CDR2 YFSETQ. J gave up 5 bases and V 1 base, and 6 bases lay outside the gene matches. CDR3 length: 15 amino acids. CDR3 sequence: CASSLTTGGRTEAFF. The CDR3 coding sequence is TGCGCCAGCAGCTTGACCACAGGGGGCCGGACTGAAGCTTTCTTT. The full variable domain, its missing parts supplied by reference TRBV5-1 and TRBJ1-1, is KAGVTQTPRYLIKTRGQQVTLSCSPISGHRSVSWYQQTPGQGLQFLFEYFSETQRNKGNFPGRFSGRQFSNSRSEMNVSTLELGDSALYLCASSLTTGGRTEAFFGQGTRLTVV.

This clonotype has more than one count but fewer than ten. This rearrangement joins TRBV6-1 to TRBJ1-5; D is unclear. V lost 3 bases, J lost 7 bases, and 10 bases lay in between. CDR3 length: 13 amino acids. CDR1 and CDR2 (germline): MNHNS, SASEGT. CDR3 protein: CASSEGKVQPQHF. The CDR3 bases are TGTGCCAGCAGTGAGGGTAAGGTCCAGCCCCAGCATTTT.

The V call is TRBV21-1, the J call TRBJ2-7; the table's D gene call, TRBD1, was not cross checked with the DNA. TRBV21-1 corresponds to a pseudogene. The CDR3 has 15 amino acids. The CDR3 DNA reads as TGTGCCAGCAGCAATCCACCAGGGGGTCCCTACGAGCAGTACTTC. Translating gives CASSNPPGGPYEQYF.

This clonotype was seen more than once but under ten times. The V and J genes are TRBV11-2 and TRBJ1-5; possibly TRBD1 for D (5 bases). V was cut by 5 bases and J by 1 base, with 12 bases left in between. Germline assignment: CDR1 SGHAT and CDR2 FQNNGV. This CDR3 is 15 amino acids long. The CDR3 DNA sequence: TGTGCCAGCAGCCTACCGGGGGGGAGCAATCAGCCCCAGCATTTT. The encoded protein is CASSLPGGSNQPQHF.

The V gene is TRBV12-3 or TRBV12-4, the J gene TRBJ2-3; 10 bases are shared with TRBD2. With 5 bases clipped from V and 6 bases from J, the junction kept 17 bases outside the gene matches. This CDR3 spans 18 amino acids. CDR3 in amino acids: CASSLLLASGGPSDTQYF. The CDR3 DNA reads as TGTGCCAGCAGTCTCCTATTAGCTAGCGGGGGCCCCTCCGATACGCAGTATTTT.

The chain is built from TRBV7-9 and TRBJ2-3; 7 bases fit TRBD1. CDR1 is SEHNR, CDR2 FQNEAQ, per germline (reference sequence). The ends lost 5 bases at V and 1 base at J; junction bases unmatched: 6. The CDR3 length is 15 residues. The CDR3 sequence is CASSPPGTGTDTQYF. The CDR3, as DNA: TGTGCCAGCAGCCCCCCCGGGACAGGCACAGATACGCAGTATTTT.

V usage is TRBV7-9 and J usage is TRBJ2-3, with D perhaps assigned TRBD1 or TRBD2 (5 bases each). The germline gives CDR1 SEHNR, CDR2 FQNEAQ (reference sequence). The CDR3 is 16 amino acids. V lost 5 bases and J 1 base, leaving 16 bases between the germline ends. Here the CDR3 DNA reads TGTGCCAGCAGCCCAACAGGCGGGTTCGGCACAGATACGCAGTATTTT. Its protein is CASSPTGGFGTDTQYF. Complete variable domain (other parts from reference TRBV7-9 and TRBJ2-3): DTGVSQNPRHKITKRGQNVTFRCDPISEHNRLYWYRQTLGQGPEFLTYFQNEAQLEKSRLLSDRFSAERPKGSFSTLEIQRTEQGDSAMYLCASSPTGGFGTDTQYFGPGTRLTVL.

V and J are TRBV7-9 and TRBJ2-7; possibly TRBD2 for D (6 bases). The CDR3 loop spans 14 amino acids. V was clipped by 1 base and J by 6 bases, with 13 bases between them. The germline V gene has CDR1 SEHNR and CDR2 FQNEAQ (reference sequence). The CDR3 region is CASSLGKGTGEQYF. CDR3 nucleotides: TGTGCCAGCAGCTTAGGGAAGGGGACTGGCGAGCAGTACTTC.

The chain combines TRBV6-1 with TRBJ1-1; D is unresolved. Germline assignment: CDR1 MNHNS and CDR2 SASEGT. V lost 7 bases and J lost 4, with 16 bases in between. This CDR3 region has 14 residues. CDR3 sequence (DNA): TGTGCCAGCACTCGGGTTGGGGTAAGCACTGAAGCTTTCTTT. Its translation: CASTRVGVSTEAFF.

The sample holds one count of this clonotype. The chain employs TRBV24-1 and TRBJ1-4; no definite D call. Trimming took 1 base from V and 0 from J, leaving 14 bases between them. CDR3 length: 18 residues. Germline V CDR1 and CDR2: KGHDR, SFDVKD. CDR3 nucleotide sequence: TGTGCCACCAGTGATTTACTTTCGCCACCTGCAACTAATGAAAAACTGTTTTTT. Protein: CATSDLLSPPATNEKLFF.

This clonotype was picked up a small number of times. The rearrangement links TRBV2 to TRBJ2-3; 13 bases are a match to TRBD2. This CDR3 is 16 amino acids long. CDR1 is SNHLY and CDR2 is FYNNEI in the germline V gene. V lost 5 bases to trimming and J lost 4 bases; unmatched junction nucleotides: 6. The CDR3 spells CASSSGLAGESDTQYF. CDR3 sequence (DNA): TGTGCCAGCAGTTCCGGACTAGCGGGGGAATCAGATACGCAGTATTTT.

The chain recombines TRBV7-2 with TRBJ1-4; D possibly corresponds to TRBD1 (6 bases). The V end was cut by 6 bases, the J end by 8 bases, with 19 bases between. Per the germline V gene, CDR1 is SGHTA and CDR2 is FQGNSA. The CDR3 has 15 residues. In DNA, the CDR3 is TGTGCCAGCAGAGGGATAGACAGGACTCAGGAAAAACTGTTTTTT. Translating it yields CASRGIDRTQEKLFF. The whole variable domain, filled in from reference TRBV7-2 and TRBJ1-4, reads GAGVSQSPSNKVTEKGKDVELRCDPISGHTALYWYRQSLGQGLEFLIYFQGNSAPDKSGLPSDRFSAERTGGSVSTLTIQRTQQEDSAVYLCASRGIDRTQEKLFFGSGTQLSVL.

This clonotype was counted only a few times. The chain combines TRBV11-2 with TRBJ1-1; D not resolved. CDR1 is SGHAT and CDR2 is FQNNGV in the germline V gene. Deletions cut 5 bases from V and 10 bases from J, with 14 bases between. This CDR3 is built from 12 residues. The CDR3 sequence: CASSRERGRAFF. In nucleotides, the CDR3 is TGTGCCAGCAGCCGAGAACGAGGGCGAGCTTTCTTT.

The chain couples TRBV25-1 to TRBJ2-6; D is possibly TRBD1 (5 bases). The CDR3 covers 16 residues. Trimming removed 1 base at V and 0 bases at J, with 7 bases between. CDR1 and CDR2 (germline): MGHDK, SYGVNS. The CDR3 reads CASSESGNSGANVLTF. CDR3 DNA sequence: TGTGCCAGCAGTGAATCAGGGAACTCTGGGGCCAACGTCCTGACTTTC.

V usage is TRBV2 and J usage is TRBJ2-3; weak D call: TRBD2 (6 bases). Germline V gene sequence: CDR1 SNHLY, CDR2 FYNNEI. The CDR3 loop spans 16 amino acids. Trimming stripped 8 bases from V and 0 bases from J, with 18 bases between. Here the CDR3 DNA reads TGTGCCAGCTCCAACGGGGCGGGGCGTAGCACAGATACGCAGTATTTT. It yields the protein CASSNGAGRSTDTQYF.

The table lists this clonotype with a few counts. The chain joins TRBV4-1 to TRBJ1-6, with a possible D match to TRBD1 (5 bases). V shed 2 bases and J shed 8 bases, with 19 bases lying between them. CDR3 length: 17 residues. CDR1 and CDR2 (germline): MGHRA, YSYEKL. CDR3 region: CASSQPLSGARDSPLHF. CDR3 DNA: TGCGCCAGCAGCCAACCCCTCAGCGGGGCAAGGGATTCACCCCTCCACTTT.

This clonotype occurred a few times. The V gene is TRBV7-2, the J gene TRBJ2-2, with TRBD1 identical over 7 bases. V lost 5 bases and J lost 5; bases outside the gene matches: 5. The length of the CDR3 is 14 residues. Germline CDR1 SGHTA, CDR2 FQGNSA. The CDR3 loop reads CASSTGQPTGELFF. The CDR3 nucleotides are TGTGCCAGCAGCACGGGACAGCCGACCGGGGAGCTGTTTTTT.

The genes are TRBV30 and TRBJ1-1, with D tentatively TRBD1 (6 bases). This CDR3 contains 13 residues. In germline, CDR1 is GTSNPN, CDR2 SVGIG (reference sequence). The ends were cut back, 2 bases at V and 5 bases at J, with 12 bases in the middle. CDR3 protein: CAWSRRGETEAFF. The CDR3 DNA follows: TGTGCCTGGAGTAGGAGGGGGGAAACTGAAGCTTTCTTT.

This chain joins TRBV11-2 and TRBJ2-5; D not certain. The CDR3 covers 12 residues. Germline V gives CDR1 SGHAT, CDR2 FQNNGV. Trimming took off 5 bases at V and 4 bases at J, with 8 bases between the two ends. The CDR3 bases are TGTGCCAGCAGCCAATACTTAGAGACCCAGTACTTC. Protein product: CASSQYLETQYF.

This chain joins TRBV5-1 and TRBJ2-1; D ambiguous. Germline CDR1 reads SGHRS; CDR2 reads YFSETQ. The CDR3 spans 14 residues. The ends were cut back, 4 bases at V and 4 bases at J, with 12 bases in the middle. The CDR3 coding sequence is TGCGCCAGCAGCCGGCCTCCTTTTTACAATGAGCAGTTCTTC. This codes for CASSRPPFYNEQFF. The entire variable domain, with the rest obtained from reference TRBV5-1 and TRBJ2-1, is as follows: KAGVTQTPRYLIKTRGQQVTLSCSPISGHRSVSWYQQTPGQGLQFLFEYFSETQRNKGNFPGRFSGRQFSNSRSEMNVSTLELGDSALYLCASSRPPFYNEQFFGPGTRLTVL.

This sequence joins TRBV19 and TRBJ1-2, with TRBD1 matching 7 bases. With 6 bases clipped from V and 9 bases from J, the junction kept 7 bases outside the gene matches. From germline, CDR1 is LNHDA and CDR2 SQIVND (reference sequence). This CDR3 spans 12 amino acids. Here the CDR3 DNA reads TGTGCCAGTAGCTCATTACAGGGGAGCTACACCTTC. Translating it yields CASSSLQGSYTF.